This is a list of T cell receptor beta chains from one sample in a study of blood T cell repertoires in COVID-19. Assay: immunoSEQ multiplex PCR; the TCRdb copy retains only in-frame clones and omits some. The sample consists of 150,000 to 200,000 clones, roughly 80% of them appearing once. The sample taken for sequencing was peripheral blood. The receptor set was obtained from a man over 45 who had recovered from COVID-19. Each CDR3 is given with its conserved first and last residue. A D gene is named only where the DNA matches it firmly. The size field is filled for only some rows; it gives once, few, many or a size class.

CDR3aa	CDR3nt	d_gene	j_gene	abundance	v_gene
CASSSRSGRSYNEQFF	TGTGCCAGTAGTTCCCGTAGCGGGAGGTCCTACAATGAGCAGTTCTTC	TRBD2	TRBJ2-1	NA	TRBV19
CASTSRVWQETQYF	TGTGCCAGCACCTCCAGGGTCTGGCAAGAGACCCAGTACTTC	NA	TRBJ2-5	NA	TRBV19
CASSQPGTSGRGETQYF	TGTGCCAGCAGCCAACCCGGGACTAGCGGGAGGGGGGAGACCCAGTACTTC	TRBD2	TRBJ2-5	NA	TRBV3-1/TRBV3-2
CASSLNTDHIQYF	TGTGCCAGCAGTTTAAATACAGACCACATTCAGTACTTC	NA	TRBJ2-4	NA	TRBV12-3/TRBV12-4
CASSPLPVGEQGSHGYTF	TGTGCCAGCTCACCACTCCCCGTTGGAGAGCAGGGGTCCCATGGCTACACCTTC	NA	TRBJ1-2	NA	TRBV18
CASSRREDVGYGYTF	TGTGCCAGCAGTAGGCGGGAAGATGTGGGCTATGGCTACACCTTC	NA	TRBJ1-2	once	TRBV6-6
CASSEFWGLPTDTQYF	TGTGCCAGCAGTGAATTCTGGGGACTCCCCACAGATACGCAGTATTTT	NA	TRBJ2-3	NA	TRBV6-1
CSVRLAFNNEQFF	TGCAGCGTTCGACTAGCGTTCAACAATGAGCAGTTCTTC	TRBD2	TRBJ2-1	once	TRBV29-1
CASSWGQGAITYNSPLHF	TGTGCCAGCAGCTGGGGACAGGGGGCGATCACCTATAATTCACCCCTCCACTTT	TRBD1	TRBJ1-6	NA	TRBV5-4
CASSEASGSTDTQYF	TGTGCCAGCAGTGAAGCAAGCGGGAGCACAGATACGCAGTATTTT	NA	TRBJ2-3	many	TRBV6-4
CASSLGAGAGFDYGYTF	TGTGCCAGCAGCTTGGGGGCGGGGGCTGGCTTTGACTATGGCTACACCTTC	NA	TRBJ1-2	many	TRBV5-4
CAWSEIRAGANVLTF	TGTGCCTGGAGCGAGATCAGGGCTGGGGCCAACGTCCTGACTTTC	NA	TRBJ2-6	NA	TRBV30
CASAKLTASGLGQPQHF	TGTGCCAGCGCCAAGCTAACCGCTTCTGGTCTAGGCCAGCCCCAGCATTTT	NA	TRBJ1-5	NA	TRBV19
CASRRSGRLTGELFF	TGTGCCAGCAGACGTAGCGGGAGGCTCACCGGGGAGCTGTTTTTT	TRBD2	TRBJ2-2	NA	TRBV14
CASSLLGHDGYTF	TGTGCCAGCAGTCTGCTGGGACATGATGGCTACACCTTC	NA	TRBJ1-2	NA	TRBV27
CASSPRQGGYEQYF	TGTGCCAGCTCACCTCGACAGGGGGGTTACGAGCAGTACTTC	TRBD1	TRBJ2-7	NA	TRBV18
CASSTPEEGYTF	TGTGCCAGCAGTACCCCCGAGGAAGGCTACACCTTC	NA	TRBJ1-2	once	TRBV28
CASSPDRALNQPQHF	TGTGCCAGCTCACCGGACAGGGCCCTCAATCAGCCCCAGCATTTT	TRBD1	TRBJ1-5	NA	TRBV18
CSVTDLSQYF	TGCAGTGTCACTGACTTGTCGCAGTATTTT	NA	TRBJ2-3	NA	TRBV20-1
CAISELPGEHSGNTIYF	TGTGCCATCAGTGAGCTCCCGGGGGAGCACTCTGGAAACACCATATATTTT	NA	TRBJ1-3	few	TRBV10-3
CASTQGGAGGGTDTQYF	TGTGCCAGCACCCAAGGGGGAGCGGGAGGGGGCACAGATACGCAGTATTTT	TRBD2	TRBJ2-3	NA	TRBV3-1/TRBV3-2
CASSLLRVGGYEQYF	TGTGCCAGCAGTTTGTTGAGAGTGGGGGGCTACGAGCAGTACTTC	NA	TRBJ2-7	NA	TRBV28
CASSIDRVSKETQYF	TGTGCCAGTAGTATAGATCGAGTTAGCAAAGAGACCCAGTACTTC	NA	TRBJ2-5	NA	TRBV19
CARRTTSGRKYF	TGTGCCAGAAGAACTACTAGCGGTCGGAAGTATTTT	NA	TRBJ2-3	NA	TRBV7-5
CSATPGYTF	TGCAGTGCCACTCCGGGCTACACCTTC	NA	TRBJ1-2	NA	TRBV20-1
CAISAEDGVDQETQYF	TGTGCCATCAGTGCGGAGGATGGGGTGGACCAAGAGACCCAGTACTTC	NA	TRBJ2-5	once	TRBV10-3
CASSLYTGSKPDTQYF	TGTGCCAGCAGCCTATATACAGGGTCTAAGCCAGATACGCAGTATTTT	NA	TRBJ2-3	NA	TRBV11-2
CATSEYNRGTEAFF	TGTGCCACCAGTGAGTACAACAGGGGGACTGAAGCTTTCTTT	TRBD1	TRBJ1-1	few	TRBV24-1
CASSNDRNTEAFF	TGTGCCAGTAGTAACGACAGGAACACTGAAGCTTTCTTT	NA	TRBJ1-1	NA	TRBV19
CASSQLTGYGYTF	TGTGCCAGCAGCCAACTTACAGGTTATGGCTACACCTTC	NA	TRBJ1-2	NA	TRBV3-1/TRBV3-2
CASSSPSGRAGYNEQFF	TGTGCCAGCAGTTCGCCTAGCGGGAGGGCCGGCTACAATGAGCAGTTCTTC	TRBD2	TRBJ2-1	once	TRBV27
CASSSGQGSYNEQFF	TGCGCCAGCAGCTCCGGACAGGGCTCCTACAATGAGCAGTTCTTC	TRBD1	TRBJ2-1	NA	TRBV5-1
CAPKRERKVQYF	TGTGCCCCTAAACGGGAAAGGAAGGTACAGTACTTC	NA	TRBJ2-7	NA	TRBV30
CASSQDIGQNTQYF	TGCGCCAGCAGCCAAGATATCGGACAGAATACGCAGTATTTT	NA	TRBJ2-3	NA	TRBV4-1
CASQPGGRGTEAFF	TGTGCCAGCCAACCAGGGGGCCGAGGGACTGAAGCTTTCTTT	TRBD1	TRBJ1-1	NA	TRBV6-5
CAWSVKASGRGNNEQFF	TGTGCCTGGAGTGTCAAGGCTAGCGGGAGGGGGAACAATGAGCAGTTCTTC	TRBD2	TRBJ2-1	few	TRBV30
CASSYWGLAGDEQYF	TGTGCCAGCAGTTACTGGGGACTAGCGGGAGACGAGCAGTACTTC	TRBD2	TRBJ2-7	NA	TRBV6-2/TRBV6-3
CAITDPGLTEAFF	TGTGCCATCACCGACCCAGGGCTCACTGAAGCTTTCTTT	NA	TRBJ1-1	NA	TRBV10-3
CASSGGLAGGQSSYNEQFF	TGCGCCAGCAGCGGGGGACTAGCGGGAGGGCAGAGCTCCTACAATGAGCAGTTCTTC	TRBD2	TRBJ2-1	few	TRBV5-1
CASSILTHSYNEQFF	TGTGCCAGTAGTATTTTGACTCACTCCTACAATGAGCAGTTCTTC	NA	TRBJ2-1	NA	TRBV19
CASSLRSGELFF	TGTGCCAGCAGCTTACGTTCCGGGGAGCTGTTTTTT	NA	TRBJ2-2	NA	TRBV11-3
CASSQAPPGQGLQSPLHF	TGCGCCAGCAGCCAAGCTCCCCCGGGACAGGGGCTACAATCACCCCTCCACTTT	TRBD1	TRBJ1-6	NA	TRBV4-3
CASSQGLSTEAFF	TGTGCCAGCAGCCAGGGACTTTCCACTGAAGCTTTCTTT	NA	TRBJ1-1	NA	TRBV4-2
CASSPSGLTYNEQFF	TGTGCCAGCAGCCCTAGCGGCCTCACCTACAATGAGCAGTTCTTC	TRBD2	TRBJ2-1	NA	TRBV9
CAISQGQMSIEQFF	TGTGCCATCAGTCAGGGCCAGATGTCAATTGAGCAGTTCTTC	NA	TRBJ2-1	many	TRBV10-3
CASSLQGSYGYTF	TGTGCCAGCAGTTTACAGGGTTCCTACGGCTACACCTTC	NA	TRBJ1-2	NA	TRBV28
CASSESRGGGRRNYGYTF	TGCGCCAGCAGTGAGTCGAGGGGGGGAGGGAGAAGGAACTATGGCTACACCTTC	NA	TRBJ1-2	NA	TRBV10-1
CASSLDGRDSGNTIYF	TGCGCCAGCAGCTTAGATGGCCGGGACTCTGGAAACACCATATATTTT	NA	TRBJ1-3	few	TRBV5-1
CASSLGGESYEQYF	TGTGCCAGCAGCTTAGGGGGAGAGTCCTACGAGCAGTACTTC	NA	TRBJ2-7	NA	TRBV11-2
CATSDFLERASGSLDYNEQFF	NA	NA	TRBJ2-1	NA	TRBV24-1
CASSLESGIEQYF	TGTGCCAGCAGCTTAGAGAGCGGGATCGAGCAGTACTTC	TRBD2	TRBJ2-7	NA	TRBV11-3
CASTNRGLEFLDF	TGTGCCAGCACGAATAGGGGACTAGAGTTTTTGGACTTC	TRBD2	TRBJ2-7	NA	TRBV3-1/TRBV3-2